The rows below give T cell receptor beta chains drawn from one sample of a study of blood T cell repertoires in COVID-19. Repertoires were generated with immunoSEQ multiplex PCR, while TCRdb's copy carries only in-frame clones and drops some. In the table there are some 70,000 clones, about 87% of which are singletons. The sample was peripheral blood. The receptors originated from a man aged 50 to 60 with active COVID-19. Both conserved end residues are part of each CDR3. A D gene is named only where the DNA matches it firmly. Size values are once, few and many counts, or a class for expanded clones, and some rows have none.

TRBD1	TRBV7-2	14	TRBJ1-2	.	CASSLAGTGYGYTF	TGTGCCAGCAGCTTAGCCGGGACAGGGTATGGCTACACCTTC
.	TRBV18	15	TRBJ1-2	.	CASSLQGSTATGYTF	TGTGCCAGCTCACTACAGGGTAGTACCGCGACGGGCTACACCTTC
TRBD1	TRBV15	15	TRBJ2-7	once	CATSRGPGTGEKGDF	TGTGCCACCAGCAGAGGCCCCGGGACAGGCGAAAAGGGGGACTTC
TRBD2	TRBV11-3	18	TRBJ2-3	.	CASSSWTSGSPSTDTQYF	TGTGCCAGCAGCTCCTGGACTAGCGGGAGTCCTAGCACAGATACGCAGTATTTT
TRBD1	TRBV7-2	16	TRBJ1-6	.	CASSLQGANTNSPLHF	TGTGCCAGCAGCCTCCAGGGGGCCAACACCAATTCACCCCTCCACTTT
TRBD2	TRBV27	15	TRBJ2-6	.	CASSSTSAGANVLTF	TGTGCCAGCAGTTCCACTAGCGCTGGGGCCAACGTCCTGACTTTC
.	TRBV28	13	TRBJ1-3	once	CASTDSSGNTIYF	TGTGCCAGCACCGACAGCTCTGGAAACACCATATATTTT
TRBD1	TRBV18	16	TRBJ1-2	.	CASSPPNRGLGYGYTF	TGTGCCAGCTCACCACCCAACAGGGGCCTAGGCTATGGCTACACCTTC
TRBD1	TRBV11-2	13	TRBJ2-3	.	CASSPTGPDTQYF	TGTGCCAGCAGCCCGACAGGGCCAGATACGCAGTATTTT
.	TRBV19	13	TRBJ2-2	.	CASSMSGVGELFF	TGTGCCAGTAGTATGTCAGGGGTCGGGGAGCTGTTTTTT
.	TRBV7-2	14	TRBJ1-1	.	CASSSSPANPEAFF	TGTGCCAGCAGCAGCTCCCCCGCAAACCCTGAAGCTTTCTTT
.	TRBV6-6	15	TRBJ1-2	.	CASSDGQILNYGYTF	TGTGCCAGCAGTGACGGACAGATCCTGAACTATGGCTACACCTTC
TRBD1	TRBV7-7	13	TRBJ1-1	.	CASSQDREAEAFF	TGTGCCAGCAGCCAAGACAGGGAAGCTGAAGCTTTCTTT
TRBD1	TRBV28	15	TRBJ2-5	.	CASSLGQGDLETQYF	TGTGCCAGCAGTTTGGGGCAGGGGGACCTGGAGACCCAGTACTTC
.	TRBV30	13	TRBJ1-1	.	CAWSTRGNTEAFF	TGTGCCTGGAGCACGCGGGGGAACACTGAAGCTTTCTTT
.	TRBV7-2	16	TRBJ1-1	.	CASSDPSGSGNTEAFF	TGTGCCAGCAGCGACCCTTCGGGGTCGGGGAACACTGAAGCTTTCTTT
.	TRBV5-1	16	TRBJ2-3	.	CASSRRGTLGTDTQYF	TGCGCCAGCAGCCGCAGGGGTACCCTCGGGACAGATACGCAGTATTTT
.	TRBV30	15	TRBJ2-1	medium-sized	CAWSVLRASYNEQFF	TGTGCCTGGAGTGTATTGAGGGCTTCCTACAATGAGCAGTTCTTC
TRBD1	TRBV7-9	15	TRBJ1-1	.	CASSSGGTGETEAFF	TGTGCCAGCAGCTCTGGGGGGACAGGGGAGACTGAAGCTTTCTTT
.	TRBV7-3	13	TRBJ1-5	few	CASSLKGDQPQHF	TGTGCCAGCAGCTTAAAAGGGGATCAGCCCCAGCATTTT
.	TRBV5-6	18	TRBJ1-5	.	CASSLVGGQGYSNQPQHF	TGTGCCAGCAGCTTGGTTGGTGGGCAGGGGTATAGCAATCAGCCCCAGCATTTT
TRBD1	TRBV28	15	TRBJ1-1	.	CASSLPGGLNTEAFF	TGTGCCAGCAGCCTTCCAGGGGGGCTGAACACTGAAGCTTTCTTT
TRBD1	TRBV29-1	12	TRBJ2-5	.	CSVPGQDETQYF	TGCAGCGTCCCCGGACAGGATGAGACCCAGTACTTC
TRBD1	TRBV24-1	14	TRBJ1-2	.	CATNPGTGDRGYTF	TGTGCCACCAATCCGGGGACAGGGGATCGCGGCTACACCTTC
.	TRBV9	13	TRBJ1-1	.	CASSGTVNTEAFF	TGTGCCAGCAGCGGGACAGTTAACACTGAAGCTTTCTTT
.	TRBV18	15	TRBJ2-1	.	CASSPGRGAGQEQFF	TGTGCCAGCTCCCCCGGCAGGGGCGCCGGACAGGAGCAGTTCTTC
.	TRBV5-4	15	TRBJ2-2	.	CASSLVRGATGELFF	TGTGCCAGCAGCTTGGTGCGGGGAGCCACCGGGGAGCTGTTTTTT
TRBD1	TRBV30	16	TRBJ1-1	.	CAWSVPWGQKVTEAFF	TGTGCCTGGAGTGTACCCTGGGGACAGAAAGTCACTGAAGCTTTCTTT
TRBD1	TRBV7-8	15	TRBJ2-2	.	CASSLRTGNTGELFF	TGTGCCAGCAGCCTAAGGACAGGGAACACCGGGGAGCTGTTTTTT
TRBD1	TRBV29-1	12	TRBJ1-1	.	CSGGQENTEAFF	TGCAGCGGAGGACAGGAGAACACTGAAGCTTTCTTT
.	TRBV30	13	TRBJ1-1	.	CAWSVSLNTEAFF	TGTGCCTGGAGTGTATCCCTTAACACTGAAGCTTTCTTT
TRBD1	TRBV18	14	TRBJ1-2	.	CASSPQGQGFGYTF	TGTGCCAGCTCACCCCAAGGACAGGGATTTGGCTACACCTTC
.	TRBV4-2	17	TRBJ2-6	once	CATSEMVVYSGANVLTF	TGTGCCACTTCTGAGATGGTGGTGTACTCTGGGGCCAACGTCCTGACTTTC
.	TRBV14	14	TRBJ1-1	once	CASSRSTGNTEAFF	TGTGCCAGCAGCCGATCAACAGGGAACACTGAAGCTTTCTTT
.	TRBV9	16	TRBJ1-5	.	CASSPGDVWSNQPQHF	TGTGCCAGCAGCCCAGGGGACGTTTGGAGCAATCAGCCCCAGCATTTT
.	TRBV27	14	TRBJ2-5	.	CASSLIPGDETQYF	TGTGCCAGCAGTTTGATCCCGGGAGATGAGACCCAGTACTTC
.	TRBV29-1	12	TRBJ1-2	.	CSVDREGYGYTF	TGCAGCGTTGACAGGGAGGGCTATGGCTACACCTTC
.	TRBV9	15	TRBJ2-2	.	CASSPYGLDTGELFF	TGTGCCAGCAGCCCCTACGGTCTGGACACCGGGGAGCTGTTTTTT
TRBD1	TRBV7-9	13	TRBJ2-7	.	CASSPPDRGEQYF	TGTGCCAGCAGCCCACCTGACAGGGGCGAGCAGTACTTC
.	TRBV18	15	TRBJ2-3	.	CASSPGAGASGTQYF	TGTGCCAGCTCACCAGGGGCAGGGGCGAGCGGTACGCAGTATTTT
.	TRBV5-6	14	TRBJ1-3	once	CASSLDRAGNTIYF	TGTGCCAGCAGCTTGGACAGGGCTGGAAACACCATATATTTT
.	TRBV7-2	15	TRBJ2-7	few	CASSLAAGQGSEQYF	TGTGCCAGCAGCTTAGCAGCGGGCCAGGGCTCCGAGCAGTACTTC
.	TRBV6-5	15	TRBJ2-2	.	CASTRGEMDTGELFF	TGTGCCAGTACACGGGGAGAGATGGACACCGGGGAGCTGTTTTTT
.	TRBV18	15	TRBJ1-5	.	CASSPGREGNQPQHF	TGTGCCAGCTCACCAGGGCGGGAGGGGAATCAGCCCCAGCATTTT
.	TRBV4-3	15	TRBJ2-2	once	CASSQATGLAGELFF	TGCGCCAGCAGCCAAGCAACAGGGCTGGCCGGGGAGCTGTTTTTT
.	TRBV15	14	TRBJ1-2	.	CATSRDRVRAGYTF	TGTGCCACCAGCAGAGATCGGGTCAGGGCTGGCTACACCTTC
.	TRBV28	16	TRBJ1-5	once	CASRPGGSVSNQPQHF	TGTGCCAGCCGCCCGGGAGGGTCCGTTAGCAATCAGCCCCAGCATTTT
.	TRBV19	13	TRBJ1-1	.	CASSPRVNTEAFF	TGTGCCAGTAGTCCACGGGTGAACACTGAAGCTTTCTTT
TRBD2	TRBV19	14	TRBJ2-7	.	CASSQLAGEYEQYF	TGTGCCAGTAGTCAACTAGCGGGAGAGTACGAGCAGTACTTC
.	TRBV7-3	16	TRBJ2-3	.	CASSLTVFGLPDTQYF	TGTGCCAGCAGCTTAACGGTCTTCGGACTACCCGATACGCAGTATTTT
.	TRBV28	13	TRBJ2-7	.	CASSLGTPVEQYF	TGTGCCAGCAGTCTGGGGACACCGGTTGAGCAGTACTTC
.	TRBV5-1	11	TRBJ2-7	.	CASSLHGEQYF	TGCGCCAGCAGCCTCCACGGCGAGCAGTACTTC
.	TRBV5-4	16	TRBJ1-4	.	CASSEPSGGSNEKLFF	TGTGCCAGCAGCGAACCATCTGGGGGGAGTAATGAAAAACTGTTTTTT
TRBD1	TRBV6-6	16	TRBJ1-1	.	CASSSTGGAGNTEAFF	TGTGCCAGCAGTTCGACAGGGGGCGCGGGGAACACTGAAGCTTTCTTT
.	TRBV6-5	16	TRBJ2-7	.	CASSYSQLRSSYEQYF	TGTGCCAGCAGTTACTCGCAACTCCGGAGCTCCTACGAGCAGTACTTC
TRBD2	TRBV7-2	15	TRBJ2-3	.	CASTPGGSRGDTQYF	TGTGCCAGCACCCCGGGGGGGAGTCGGGGAGATACGCAGTATTTT
.	TRBV18	17	TRBJ1-3	.	CASSPVLRERSGNTIYF	TGTGCCAGCTCACCTGTCCTCCGAGAACGCTCTGGAAACACCATATATTTT
TRBD2	TRBV28	15	TRBJ2-4	.	CASRIRAGGQNIQYF	TGTGCCAGCAGAATACGGGCGGGGGGCCAAAACATTCAGTACTTC